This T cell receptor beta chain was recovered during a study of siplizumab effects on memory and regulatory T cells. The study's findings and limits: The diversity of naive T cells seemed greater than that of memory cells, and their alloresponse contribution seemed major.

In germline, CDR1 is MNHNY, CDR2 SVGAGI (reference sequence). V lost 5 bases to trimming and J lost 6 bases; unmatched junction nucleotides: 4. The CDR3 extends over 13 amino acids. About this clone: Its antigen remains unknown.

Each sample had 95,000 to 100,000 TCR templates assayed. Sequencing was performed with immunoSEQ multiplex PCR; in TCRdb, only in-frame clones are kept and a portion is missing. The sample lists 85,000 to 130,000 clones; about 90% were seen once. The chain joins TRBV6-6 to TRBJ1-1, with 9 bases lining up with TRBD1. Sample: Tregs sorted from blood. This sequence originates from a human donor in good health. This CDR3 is CASSGDREAEAFF. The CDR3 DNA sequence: TGTGCCAGCAGTGGGGACAGGGAAGCTGAAGCTTTCTTT.